This TCR beta chain appears in the sequencing data of a study of synovial regulatory T cells in juvenile arthritis. The CDR3 totals 13 residues. There is no recorded DNA. The germline gives CDR1 MNHNS, CDR2 SASEGT. Produced via immunoSEQ multiplex PCR; TCRdb's table is partial and in-frame only. In all, the sample yields about 10,000 clones. This TCR was recovered from a donor between 2 and 29 years old with juvenile idiopathic arthritis. Sequenced: Treg cells from blood. The subset: remaining (HLA-DR-negative) circulating blood Treg cells. The genes are TRBV6-1 and TRBJ1-3. CDR3 protein: CASRWTGGNTIYF.